Listed below are T cell receptor beta chains from one sample, sequenced in a study of human T cells and chemical hapten exposure. MiXCR, run by TCRdb on the RACE reads, gives a single entry per CDR3 protein. Among around 120,000 distinct CDR3 sequences listed, roughly an eighth were seen once. The specimen comprised whole blood, sampled in connection with sensitization to the hapten diphenylcyclopropenone (DPC). Receptors were obtained from a man aged 18 to 35 with alopecia areata. Some clones in this sample may be carry-over from other donors' samples. The CDR3 runs from the conserved cysteine through the conserved F or W. D genes are given only for firm matches. Rows may omit the clone size; those that give it use once, few, many or a size class.

V,size,length,J,D,CDR3,DNA
TRBV7-2,few,18,TRBJ1-1,TRBD1,CASSLELGTGRTNTEAFF,TGTGCCAGCAGCCTAGAGCTTGGGACAGGGAGGACGAACACTGAAGCTTTCTTT
TRBV18,-,15,TRBJ2-3,-,CASSPGLRSTDTQYF,TGTGCCAGCTCACCCGGACTACGGAGCACAGATACGCAGTATTTT
TRBV6-5,few,13,TRBJ2-5,TRBD2,CASSLGLMETQYF,TGTGCCAGCAGCTTGGGACTAATGGAGACCCAGTACTTC
TRBV28,few,19,TRBJ2-1,-,CASSPPGESEALSSNEQFF,TGTGCCAGCAGCCCTCCCGGTGAATCCGAAGCATTAAGCTCCAATGAGCAGTTCTTC
TRBV21-1,few,16,TRBJ1-1,-,CASSKVRYITDTEAFF,TGTGCCAGCAGCAAAGTTCGGTATATAACGGACACTGAAGCTTTCTTT
TRBV9,many,14,TRBJ2-7,-,CASSVAGPEYEQYF,TGTGCCAGCAGCGTAGCGGGACCCGAATACGAGCAGTACTTC
TRBV10-2,-,14,TRBJ2-5,TRBD2,CASRGTSGRETQYF,TGCGCCAGCAGGGGGACTAGCGGCCGAGAGACCCAGTACTTC
TRBV5-1,few,14,TRBJ2-3,-,CASSFLTVTDTQYF,TGCGCCAGCAGCTTTTTGACGGTCACAGATACGCAGTATTTT
TRBV6-2/TRBV6-3,-,17,TRBJ2-2,TRBD1,CASSYPTGGKNTGELFF,TGTGCCAGCAGTTACCCTACAGGGGGGAAGAACACCGGGGAGCTGTTTTTT
TRBV19,-,15,TRBJ2-1,TRBD2,CATQETGTSINEQFF,TGTGCCACCCAGGAAACCGGGACTAGTATCAATGAGCAGTTCTTC
TRBV9,-,14,TRBJ1-1,TRBD1,CASRSQGGNTEAFF,TGTGCCAGCAGGTCACAGGGGGGGAACACTGAAGCTTTCTTT
TRBV7-8,-,19,TRBJ1-2,-,CASSSSAPPGSSYNYGYTF,TGTGCCAGCAGCTCCTCAGCCCCCCCTGGGTCGAGCTATAACTATGGCTACACCTTC
TRBV4-1,-,14,TRBJ1-2,-,CASSPKQSGYGYTF,TGCGCCAGCAGCCCTAAACAGTCGGGCTATGGCTACACCTTC
TRBV9,many,15,TRBJ1-1,-,CASSGPGVGLAEAFF,TGTGCCAGCAGCGGGCCCGGAGTAGGTCTCGCTGAAGCTTTCTTT
TRBV2,many,11,TRBJ2-3,-,CASSRVDTQYF,TGTGCCAGCAGTCGGGTGGATACGCAGTATTTT
TRBV4-3,-,18,TRBJ1-4,TRBD1,CASSPTLGQVATNEKLFF,TGCGCCAGCAGCCCAACCTTGGGACAGGTGGCAACTAATGAAAAACTGTTTTTT
TRBV6-2/TRBV6-3,-,14,TRBJ2-5,TRBD1,CASSYPDRRETQYF,TGTGCCAGCAGTTACCCGGACAGGAGAGAGACCCAGTACTTC
TRBV6-2/TRBV6-3,-,12,TRBJ2-5,-,CASGEKQETQYF,TGTGCCAGCGGGGAGAAACAAGAGACCCAGTACTTC
TRBV6-2/TRBV6-3,-,13,TRBJ1-5,TRBD1,CASRRTGAQPQHF,TGTGCCAGCAGGAGGACAGGGGCGCAGCCCCAGCATTTT
TRBV7-9,-,12,TRBJ1-1,-,CASSFPGQEAFF,TGTGCCAGCAGCTTCCCGGGACAAGAAGCTTTCTTT
TRBV27,-,13,TRBJ2-5,-,CASSFRSQETQYF,TGTGCCAGCAGTTTCAGGAGCCAAGAGACCCAGTACTTC
TRBV3-1,few,17,TRBJ1-6,-,CASSRTGGGSYNSPLHF,TGTGCCAGCAGCCGAACGGGGGGTGGTTCCTATAATTCACCCCTCCACTTT
TRBV3-2,-,15,TRBJ2-1,-,CASSPSGDTYNEQFF,TGTGCCAGCAGCCCTAGCGGGGACACTTACAATGAGCAGTTCTTC
TRBV29-1,-,13,TRBJ2-3,TRBD1,CSVGQGRGDTQYF,TGCAGCGTCGGACAGGGTAGGGGGGATACGCAGTATTTT
TRBV4-3,-,14,TRBJ1-2,-,CASSPAAGDYGYTF,TGCGCCAGCAGCCCCGCGGCCGGAGACTATGGCTACACCTTC
TRBV12-3/TRBV12-4,-,15,TRBJ2-1,-,CASSLGGGAVVEQFF,TGTGCCAGCAGTTTAGGGGGAGGTGCCGTCGTTGAGCAGTTCTTC
TRBV4-3,few,15,TRBJ2-5,-,CASSPSGGPTGTQYF,TGCGCCAGCAGCCCATCTGGGGGCCCTACAGGGACCCAGTACTTC